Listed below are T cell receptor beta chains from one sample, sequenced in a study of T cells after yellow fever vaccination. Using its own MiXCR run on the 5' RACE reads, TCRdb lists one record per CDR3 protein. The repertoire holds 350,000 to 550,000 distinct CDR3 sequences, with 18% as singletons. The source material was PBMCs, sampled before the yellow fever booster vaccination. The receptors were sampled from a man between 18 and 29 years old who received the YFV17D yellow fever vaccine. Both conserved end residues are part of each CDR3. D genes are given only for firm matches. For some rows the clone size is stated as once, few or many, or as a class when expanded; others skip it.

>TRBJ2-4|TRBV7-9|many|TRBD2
TGTGCCAGCAGCGCCAGCGGGGGGCTAGCCAAAAACATTCAGTACTTC
CASSASGGLAKNIQYF
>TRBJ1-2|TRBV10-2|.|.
TGCGCCAGCAGTGAGTCCGGGATGGGCTACACCTTC
CASSESGMGYTF
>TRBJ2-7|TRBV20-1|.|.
TGCAGTGCTAGGAGGGGGAAAGGTTACGAGCAGTACTTC
CSARRGKGYEQYF
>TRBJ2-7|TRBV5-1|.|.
TGCGCCAGCAGCCCTGATCTCTACGAGCAGTACTTC
CASSPDLYEQYF
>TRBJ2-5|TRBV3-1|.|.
TGTGCCAGCAGAGAACAGGGGAGGGAGACCCAGTACTTC
CASREQGRETQYF
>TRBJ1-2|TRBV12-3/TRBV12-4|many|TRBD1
TGTGCCAGCAGTGGCCGGACAGGACAGAACTATGGCTACACCTTC
CASSGRTGQNYGYTF
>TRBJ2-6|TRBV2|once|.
TGTGCCAGCAGTGAATGGGTCGGAGATGGGGCCAACGTCCTGACTTTC
CASSEWVGDGANVLTF
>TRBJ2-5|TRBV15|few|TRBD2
TGTGCCACCAGCAGAGATTTCGGGACTAGCGGGGGCGAGACCCAGTACTTC
CATSRDFGTSGGETQYF
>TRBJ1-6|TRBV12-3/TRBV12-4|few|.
TGTGCCAGCAGTTCCGGGTCCAGGGTTCCCCTCCACTTT
CASSSGSRVPLHF
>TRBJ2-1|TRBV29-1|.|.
TGCAGCGTCCCGGGCCAGGGGCCCTACAATGAGCAGTTCTTC
CSVPGQGPYNEQFF
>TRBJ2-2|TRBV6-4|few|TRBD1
TGTGCCAGCGCGACAGGGGACACCGGGGAGCTGTTTTTT
CASATGDTGELFF
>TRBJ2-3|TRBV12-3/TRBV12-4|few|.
TGTGCCAGCAGTTACAGGGCGAGCACAGATACGCAGTATTTT
CASSYRASTDTQYF
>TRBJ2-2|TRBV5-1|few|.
TGCGCCAGCAGTTCGTTGGACACCGGGGAGCTGTTTTTT
CASSSLDTGELFF
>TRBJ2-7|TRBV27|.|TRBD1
TGTGCCAGCAGTGCTGGGGACAGAAGCTACGAGCAGTACTTC
CASSAGDRSYEQYF
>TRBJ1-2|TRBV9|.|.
TGTGCCAGCCGCCACCCACAGGAAAGCTATGGCTACACCTTC
CASRHPQESYGYTF
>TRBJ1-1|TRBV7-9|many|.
TGTGCCAGCAGCTTAGCAGGGGTTAACACTGAAGCTTTCTTT
CASSLAGVNTEAFF
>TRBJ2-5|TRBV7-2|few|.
TGTGCCAGCGGGCAGGGTTTAGAGACCCAGTACTTC
CASGQGLETQYF
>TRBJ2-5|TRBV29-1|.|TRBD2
TGCAGCGTCCGGACCTGGACTAGCGGCGGGGAGACCCAGTACTTC
CSVRTWTSGGETQYF
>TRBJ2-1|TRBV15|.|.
TGTGCCACCAGTAGATTCACGAGGGTAAAGGAGAATGAGCAGTTCTTC
CATSRFTRVKENEQFF
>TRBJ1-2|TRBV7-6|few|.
TGTGCCAGCAGCTTTCATGAAGGGAGCTATGGCTACACCTTC
CASSFHEGSYGYTF
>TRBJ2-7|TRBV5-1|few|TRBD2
TGCGCCAGCAGCTTGAGGCGGGGGGCCGAGAACGAGCAGTACTTC
CASSLRRGAENEQYF
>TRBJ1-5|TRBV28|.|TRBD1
TGTGCCAGCAGTTTGGGACAGGGGGTAGATCAGCCCCAGCATTTT
CASSLGQGVDQPQHF
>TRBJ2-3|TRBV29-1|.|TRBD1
TGCAGCGCTGCGGCGGGACAGGGCAGTCGCGTGCAGTATTTT
CSAAAGQGSRVQYF
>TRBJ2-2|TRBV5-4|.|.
TGTGCCAGCAGCTCCGGGAAAGCCTGGAACGGGGAGCTGTTTTTT
CASSSGKAWNGELFF
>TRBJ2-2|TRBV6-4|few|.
TGTGCCAGCAGTGAGGATACCCGTTACACCGGGGAGCTGTTTTTT
CASSEDTRYTGELFF
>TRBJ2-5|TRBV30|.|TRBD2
TGTGCCTGGATCCTTTCGGGGGGGGCCGGGGAGACCCAGTACTTC
CAWILSGGAGETQYF
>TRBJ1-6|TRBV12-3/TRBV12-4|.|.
TGTGCCAGCAGATCAAGATGGGCTTCACCCCTCCACTTT
CASRSRWASPLHF
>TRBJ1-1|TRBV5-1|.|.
TGCGCCAGCAGCTTACCACAGACGAACACTGAAGCTTTCTTT
CASSLPQTNTEAFF
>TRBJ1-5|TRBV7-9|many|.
TGTGCCAGCAGCTTAGAGTCTGGTTATAGCAATCAGCCCCAGCATTTT
CASSLESGYSNQPQHF
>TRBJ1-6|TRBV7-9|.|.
TGTGCCAGCAGCGGGGAGGGGACTTCACCCCTCCACTTT
CASSGEGTSPLHF
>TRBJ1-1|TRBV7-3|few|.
TGTGCCAGCAGCTCCACGGGGGGCGAAAGAGCTTTCTTT
CASSSTGGERAFF
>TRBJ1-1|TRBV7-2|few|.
TGTGCCAGCAGCTACAGGGAAACTGAAGCTTTCTTT
CASSYRETEAFF
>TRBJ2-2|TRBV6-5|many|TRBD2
TGTGCCAGCAGCCGACTAGCGGGGGGGCATAACACCGGGGAGCTGTTTTTT
CASSRLAGGHNTGELFF
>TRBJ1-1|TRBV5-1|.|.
TGCGCCAGCAGTTCAGTCGGGTCTGAAGCTTTCTTT
CASSSVGSEAFF
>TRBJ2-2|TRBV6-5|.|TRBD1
TGTGCCAGCAGACGAGGGACAGAGTACACCGGGGAGCTGTTTTTT
CASRRGTEYTGELFF
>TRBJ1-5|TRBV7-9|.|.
TGTGCCAGCAGCTCCCCGAGGAGCAATCAGCCCCAGCATTTT
CASSSPRSNQPQHF
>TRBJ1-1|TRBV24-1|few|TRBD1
TGTGCCACCAGTGATTGGTCCGGTGGACAGGAGGGGAAGGCTTTCTTT
CATSDWSGGQEGKAFF
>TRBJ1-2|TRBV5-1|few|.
TGCGCCAGCAGCCCGCTGGGGACCTATGGCTACACCTTC
CASSPLGTYGYTF
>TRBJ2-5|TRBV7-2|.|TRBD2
TGTGCCAGCAGCATTTGGACTAGCGGGTTACGGACCCAGTACTTC
CASSIWTSGLRTQYF
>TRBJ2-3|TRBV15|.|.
TGTGCCACCAGCCGCCGGTTGGATACGCAGTATTTT
CATSRRLDTQYF
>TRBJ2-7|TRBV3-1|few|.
TGTGCCAGCAGCCAAGATAAGGGTCCATACGAGCAGTACTTC
CASSQDKGPYEQYF
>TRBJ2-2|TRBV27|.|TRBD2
TGTGCCAGCAGTTTAATGACTAGCGGCCCCGGGGAGCTGTTTTTT
CASSLMTSGPGELFF
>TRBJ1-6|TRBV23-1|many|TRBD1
TGCGCCAGCAGTCAGGCGGGACAGCAGGTTAATTCACCCCTCCACTTT
CASSQAGQQVNSPLHF
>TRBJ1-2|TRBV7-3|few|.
TGTGCCAGCAGCTTAACCCCGACACCACCGATGAACTATGGCTACACCTTC
CASSLTPTPPMNYGYTF
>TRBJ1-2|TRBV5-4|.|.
TGTGCCAGCAGCTTGGGGTCAGTCAGTTATGGCTACACCTTC
CASSLGSVSYGYTF
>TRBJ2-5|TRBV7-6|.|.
TGTGCCAGCAGCCCCACAGGGTTCGAAGAGACCCAGTACTTC
CASSPTGFEETQYF
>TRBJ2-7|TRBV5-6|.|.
TGTGCCAGCAGCCGGGGCGGGTTAGGGCAGTACTTC
CASSRGGLGQYF
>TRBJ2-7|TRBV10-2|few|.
TGCGCCAGCAGTGAAAGACTCGGACGCTACGAGCAGTACTTC
CASSERLGRYEQYF
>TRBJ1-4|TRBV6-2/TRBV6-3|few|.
TGTGCCAGCAGTTACGTGGGAGGGGGTGAAAAACTGTTTTTT
CASSYVGGGEKLFF
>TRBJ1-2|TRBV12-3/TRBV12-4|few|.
TGTGCCAGCAGTCCCGGTGGCAGCCCTTATGGCTACACCTTC
CASSPGGSPYGYTF